These 29 T cell receptor beta chains were all obtained from the same sample, sequenced in a study of CD4 T cells in relation to SARS-CoV-2 and coronaviruses. Measured with immunoSEQ multiplex PCR; TCRdb has only the in-frame clones, and not every one. The table records about 65,000 clones, over 80% of them present only once. The unexposed donors gave CD4+ T cells in about 2011-2018, prior to COVID-19. Sequencing was done on a sample of memory CD4+ T cells from PBMCs. These TCRs come from a human donor in good health.

This chain connects TRBV5-1 to TRBJ1-5, with D possibly TRBD1 on 5 matching bases. The CDR3 has 13 residues. The V end lost 0 bases, the J end lost 7 bases, and 8 bases lay between the germline ends. The V gene's germline CDR1 is SGHRS and CDR2 YFSETQ. The CDR3 protein is CASSLEGPQPQHF. Here the CDR3 DNA reads TGCGCCAGCAGCTTGGAGGGGCCCCAGCCCCAGCATTTT.

J is TRBJ1-2 and V is TRBV5-4; the D is unclear. Germline CDR1 reads SGHNT; CDR2 reads YYREEE (reference sequence). Trimming took 4 bases from V and 4 from J, leaving 11 bases between them. The CDR3 is made up of 13 amino acids. In DNA form, the CDR3 reads TGTGCCAGCAGCCCCCGGGCTGGCTATGGCTACACCTTC. Amino acid sequence: CASSPRAGYGYTF. Using reference TRBV5-4 and TRBJ1-2 for the parts outside the CDR3, the full variable domain is ETGVTQSPTHLIKTRGQQVTLRCSSQSGHNTVSWYQQALGQGPQFIFQYYREEENGRGNFPPRFSGLQFPNYSSELNVNALELDDSALYLCASSPRAGYGYTFGSGTRLTVV.

The chain links TRBV5-1 to TRBJ1-5, with TRBD1 as a possible D gene (6 bases). V lost 4 bases and J lost 4, with 9 bases in between. From germline, CDR1 is SGHRS and CDR2 YFSETQ. The CDR3 is 13 amino acids. The CDR3 reads CASSVDRNQPQHF. The CDR3 DNA reads as TGCGCCAGCAGCGTGGACAGAAATCAGCCCCAGCATTTT.

The CDR3: CASRASGRLSSGELFF. The CDR3 region has the DNA TGTGCCTCACGGGCTAGCGGGAGACTGTCTTCCGGGGAGCTGTTTTTT. The V gene is TRBV30, the J gene TRBJ2-2, with TRBD2 matching 10 bases. The CDR3 loop spans 16 amino acids. The germline CDR1 and CDR2 sequences are GTSNPN and SVGIG (reference sequence). With V trimmed by 7 bases and J by 6 bases, 14 bases remained unmatched.

The gene calls are TRBV29-1 and TRBJ2-7; D might be TRBD2 (5 bases). The V end lost 2 bases, the J end lost 1 base, and 12 bases lay between the germline ends. This CDR3 has 14 residues. CDR1 and CDR2 (germline): SQVTM, ANQGSEA. CDR3 in DNA: TGCAGCGTTGAAAGCCGGGAAGGATCCTACGAGCAGTACTTC. As protein: CSVESREGSYEQYF.

The chain recombines TRBV27 with TRBJ1-2; D might be TRBD1 (6 bases). V dropped 5 bases and J dropped 8 bases, with 12 bases sitting between them. CDR3 size: 12 residues. Germline lookup yields CDR1 MNHEY and CDR2 SMNVEV (reference sequence). The CDR3 DNA reads TGTGCCAGCAGTCAACAGGGCTACGGCTACACCTTC. It is translated as CASSQQGYGYTF.

The rearrangement links TRBV6-5 to TRBJ1-6; D is uncertain. The germline CDR1 and CDR2 sequences are MNHEY and SVGAGI. V lost 2 bases and J lost 6, with 8 bases in between. This CDR3 comprises 14 residues. The CDR3 region is CASSYGVGNSPLHF. The CDR3 nucleotides are TGTGCCAGCAGTTACGGGGTCGGTAATTCACCCCTCCACTTT.

The CDR3 reads CASSSSGGASYNEQFF. The CDR3 nucleotides read TGTGCCAGCAGTAGTAGCGGGGGGGCCAGCTACAATGAGCAGTTCTTC. The chain has TRBV7-2 and TRBJ2-1, with 11 bases that match TRBD2. Germline loops: CDR1 SGHTA, CDR2 FQGNSA. The CDR3 contains 16 residues. The V gene end was trimmed by 6 bases and the J gene end by 3 bases; junction bases not matched to a gene: 7.

The chain links TRBV6-2 or TRBV6-3 to TRBJ1-1; TRBD1 might be the D (5 bases). Trimming left V 2 bases short and J 7 bases short, with 11 bases between. Germline lookup yields CDR1 MNHEY and CDR2 SVGEGT. The CDR3 totals 13 residues. In DNA, the CDR3 is TGTGCCAGCAGTTACGCCCACAGGAATGAAGCTTTCTTT. It translates to CASSYAHRNEAFF.

This clone was observed a single time. J is TRBJ2-2 and V is TRBV28; no clear D. CDR1 MDHEN and CDR2 SYDVKM come from the germline V gene. V was cut by 2 bases and J by 1 base, with 2 bases left in between. The CDR3 runs 13 residues. This CDR3 reads CASSLQNTGELFF. CDR3 sequence (DNA): TGTGCCAGCAGTTTACAGAACACCGGGGAGCTGTTTTTT. Drawing the rest from reference TRBV28 and TRBJ2-2, the complete variable domain is DVKVTQSSRYLVKRTGEKVFLECVQDMDHENMFWYRQDPGLGLRLIYFSYDVKMKEKGDIPEGYSVSREKKERFSLILESASTNQTSMYLCASSLQNTGELFFGEGSRLTVL.

The J gene is TRBJ2-3, the V gene TRBV29-1; 8 nucleotides agree with TRBD2. V lost 4 bases to trimming and J lost 5 bases; unmatched junction nucleotides: 14. This CDR3 contains 16 residues. Germline CDR1 reads SQVTM; CDR2 reads ANQGSEA. CDR3: CSVGGPGGGRGDTQYF. In nucleotides, the CDR3 is TGCAGCGTTGGTGGCCCGGGCGGGGGGCGGGGAGATACGCAGTATTTT.

The V and J genes are TRBV29-1 and TRBJ2-7, with 7 bases identical to TRBD2. Germline lookup yields CDR1 SQVTM and CDR2 ANQGSEA. V shed 5 bases, J shed 6 bases, and the junction held 7 bases outside the gene matches. CDR3 length: 12 amino acids. This CDR3 is CSVRASGSEQYF. DNA of the CDR3: TGCAGCGTTCGGGCTAGCGGAAGCGAGCAGTACTTC.

This clone came up once. V usage is TRBV7-3 and J usage is TRBJ2-7, with D hard to call. Germline V lookup: CDR1 SGHTA, CDR2 FQGTGA. This CDR3 is built from 15 residues. Trimming shortened V by 1 base and J by 1 base, and 11 bases separated the two germline ends. This CDR3 reads CASSLSPALSYEQYF. CDR3 nucleotide sequence: TGTGCCAGCAGCTTAAGCCCAGCGTTGTCCTACGAGCAGTACTTC.

The rearrangement links TRBV3-1 (or the pseudogene TRBV3-2) to TRBJ1-1, with D unclear. The CDR3 is 16 amino acids. The V gene lost 0 bases and the J gene lost 4 bases, with 15 bases spanning the gap. The germline V gene encodes CDR1 LGHDT and CDR2 YNNKEL (reference sequence). Written as DNA, the CDR3 is TGTGCCAGCAGCCAAGAGATAAGGCAGAGGTTCACTGAAGCTTTCTTT. Residues: CASSQEIRQRFTEAFF.

The rearrangement uses TRBV28 and TRBJ2-3, with D possibly TRBD2 on 5 matching bases. Germline assignment: CDR1 MDHEN and CDR2 SYDVKM. The CDR3 spans 15 residues. The ends were cut back, 3 bases at V and 4 bases at J, with 14 bases in the middle. CDR3 amino acids: CASSFSLSSSDTQYF. The CDR3 bases are TGTGCCAGCAGTTTTTCTCTATCTAGCTCAGATACGCAGTATTTT. Full variable domain (rest looked up from reference TRBV28 and TRBJ2-3): DVKVTQSSRYLVKRTGEKVFLECVQDMDHENMFWYRQDPGLGLRLIYFSYDVKMKEKGDIPEGYSVSREKKERFSLILESASTNQTSMYLCASSFSLSSSDTQYFGPGTRLTVL.

In this sample, this clone turned up once. The rearrangement uses TRBV2 and TRBJ2-4; no clear D. Germline V gene sequence: CDR1 SNHLY, CDR2 FYNNEI. The ends were cut back, 6 bases at V and 5 bases at J, with 8 bases in the middle. This CDR3 has 12 amino acids. CDR3 protein: CASSPDQNIQYF. CDR3 bases: TGTGCCAGCAGCCCGGACCAAAACATTCAGTACTTC.

CDR3 nucleotides: TGTGCCAGCTCACCAATCGCCGGTAGCAATCAGCCCCAGCATTTT. It yields the protein CASSPIAGSNQPQHF. The chain couples TRBV18 to TRBJ1-5, with D uncertain. Germline CDR1 is KGHSH and CDR2 is LQKENI. The CDR3 covers 15 residues. V was clipped by 2 bases and J by 0 bases, with 8 bases between them. Drawing the rest from reference TRBV18 and TRBJ1-5, the complete variable domain is NAGVMQNPRHLVRRRGQEARLRCSPMKGHSHVYWYRQLPEEGLKFMVYLQKENIIDESGMPKERFSAEFPKEGPSILRIQQVVRGDSAAYFCASSPIAGSNQPQHFGDGTRLSIL.

J is TRBJ1-1 and V is TRBV5-1; D is ambiguous. Germline lookup yields CDR1 SGHRS and CDR2 YFSETQ. CDR3 length equals 15 residues. The V gene lost 0 bases and the J gene lost 1 base, with 10 bases spanning the gap. CDR3 loop: CASSLEARRNTEAFF. The CDR3 DNA sequence: TGCGCCAGCAGCTTGGAAGCGCGGAGGAACACTGAAGCTTTCTTT.

The chain carries TRBV10-3 and TRBJ2-1, with 14 bases matching TRBD2. CDR3 size: 16 residues. V lost 6 bases and J lost 4; bases outside the gene matches: 5. Germline lookup yields CDR1 ENHRY and CDR2 SYGVKD. CDR3 DNA: TGTGCCATCAGCCCCGGGACTAGCGGGAGTTACAATGAGCAGTTCTTC. It is translated as CAISPGTSGSYNEQFF.

This chain joins TRBV21-1 and TRBJ2-1; the D call TRBD2 from the table was never checked on the DNA. TRBV21-1 is a listed pseudogene. CDR3 length: 21 amino acids. CDR3 bases: TGTGCCAGCAGCAATGGAGGGTGGTGTTGTAGCGGGAGGAGCACCTACAATGAGCAGTTCTTC. Its protein is CASSNGGWCCSGRSTYNEQFF.

This chain links TRBV7-9 with TRBJ1-5, with a tentative D call TRBD1 (6 bases). This CDR3 comprises 13 residues. V lost 2 bases and J lost 7, with 9 bases in between. Germline V lookup: CDR1 SEHNR, CDR2 FQNEAQ (reference sequence). The CDR3 DNA reads TGTGCCAGCAGCTTACAGGGGACCCAGCCCCAGCATTTT. It codes for CASSLQGTQPQHF.

This chain's CDR3 is CASSTRGGAITYEQYF. The CDR3 DNA sequence: TGTGCCAGTAGTACCCGGGGGGGAGCTATAACCTACGAGCAGTACTTC. The V gene is TRBV19, the J gene TRBJ2-7, with 8 bases that match TRBD2. V was pared by 4 bases and J by 2 bases, with 10 bases of the junction left unmatched. CDR1 and CDR2 from the germline V gene are LNHDA and SQIVND (reference sequence). The CDR3 has 16 residues.

This sequence joins TRBV3-1 (or the pseudogene TRBV3-2) and TRBJ1-1; no definite D call. Germline V lookup: CDR1 LGHDT, CDR2 YNNKEL (reference sequence). The CDR3 spans 13 residues. The V gene lost 3 bases and the J gene lost 0 bases, with 5 bases spanning the gap. The CDR3 DNA sequence: TGTGCCAGCAGCCATACAGTGAACACTGAAGCTTTCTTT. Translation: CASSHTVNTEAFF.

The rearrangement links TRBV11-2 to TRBJ1-1; possible D gene TRBD1, 5 bases. Germline V gene lookup returns CDR1 SGHAT and CDR2 FQNNGV. The CDR3 is made up of 16 amino acids. Between the trimmed V and J ends, which lost 5 bases and 7 bases, there was a span of 23 bases. The DNA of the CDR3 is TGTGCCAGCAGCCCCGTAGGCAGACAGCTAAGGGGTGAAGCTTTCTTT. Protein sequence: CASSPVGRQLRGEAFF.

The chain uses TRBV2 and TRBJ2-4; 7 bases map to TRBD1. The CDR3 extends over 15 amino acids. CDR1 SNHLY and CDR2 FYNNEI come from the germline V gene. The trim removed 4 bases at V and 1 base at J, leaving 4 bases unmatched. CDR3 region: CASSANRGAKNIQYF. The DNA of the CDR3 is TGTGCCAGCAGTGCAAACAGGGGTGCCAAAAACATTCAGTACTTC.

This clone turned up a few times. The sample has other DNA sequences that encode this CDR3 too. The chain employs TRBV30 and TRBJ1-5, with a possible D match to TRBD1 (5 bases). CDR1 is GTSNPN and CDR2 is SVGIG in the germline V gene (reference sequence). There are 15 residues in the CDR3. The germline V and J ends were trimmed by 0 bases and 1 base, with 10 bases remaining between them. CDR3 region: CAWSVGGASNQPQHF. DNA of the CDR3: TGTGCCTGGAGTGTAGGTGGGGCAAGCAATCAGCCCCAGCATTTT.

The rearrangement links TRBV19 to TRBJ2-4; TRBD1 matches 10 bases. Germline V lookup: CDR1 LNHDA, CDR2 SQIVND (reference sequence). After removal of 5 bases from V and 1 base from J, the junction contained 5 bases not matched to a gene. The CDR3 runs to 16 residues. CDR3 nucleotide sequence: TGTGCCAGTAGTCCGACAGGGGGCTCGGCCAAAAACATTCAGTACTTC. This codes for CASSPTGGSAKNIQYF.

This clone was found a few times. The chain links TRBV19 to TRBJ1-5; TRBD1 is a possible D gene (6 bases). V was trimmed by 5 bases and J by 9 bases, leaving 17 bases between them. Germline lookup yields CDR1 LNHDA and CDR2 SQIVND (reference sequence). This CDR3 spans 14 amino acids. CDR3 residues: CASSPTGTSWPQHF. DNA of the CDR3: TGTGCCAGTAGTCCCACAGGGACCTCCTGGCCCCAGCATTTT.

The J gene is TRBJ2-3, the V gene TRBV4-1; 9 nucleotides align to TRBD1. J was trimmed by 3 bases and V by 4 bases; bases with no gene match: 8. CDR1 and CDR2 from the germline V gene are MGHRA and YSYEKL. This CDR3 is 16 amino acids long. As DNA, the CDR3 is TGCGCCAGCAGCCGTTACAGGGGGCGCCAGACAGATACGCAGTATTTT. It codes for CASSRYRGRQTDTQYF.